This paragraph covers one T cell receptor (beta chain) sequence. This sample stems from a study of blood T cell repertoires in COVID-19. Study as a whole: Samples representing acute and convalescent COVID-19 were sourced from the United States, Italy and Spain. Sources were T cells, B-cell-depleted T cells, or PBMCs; the material itself was cDNA or gDNA.

V shed 2 bases and J 3 bases; nucleotides not matched to a gene: 3. Per the germline V gene, CDR1 is LNHNV and CDR2 is YYDKDF (reference sequence). There are 16 residues in the CDR3. In the original workflow: For nucleated cells, counts were estimated from reference gene primer amplification. Sequenced by immunoSEQ multiplex PCR; TCRdb stores in-frame clones only, minus some. That table is the source of V, J and clone size, and D and trimming were worked out from the DNA. The profile covers about 68,000 clones, with about nine tenths appearing a single time and around 8.1% taken by the ten largest. Sample: peripheral blood. The clonotype originates from a man aged 25-45 years with acute or convalescent COVID-19. The chain recombines TRBV15 with TRBJ2-5; TRBD2 agrees at 13 bases. CDR3 in amino acids: CATSRPGTSGKETQYF. The CDR3 coding sequence is TGTGCCACCAGCAGACCCGGGACTAGCGGGAAAGAGACCCAGTACTTC.